A selection of T cell receptor beta chains follows, all from one sample in a study of T cell changes during pregnancy in multiple sclerosis. Sequencing was performed with immunoSEQ multiplex PCR; in TCRdb, only in-frame clones are kept and a portion is missing. The table lists 55,000 or so clones, approximately 92% of them singletons. This material consisted of CD4+ T cells from peripheral blood mononuclear cells, taken after pregnancy. These receptors came from a female donor in good health, enrolled as a control in a pregnancy study. CDR3s include the opening cysteine and the closing phenylalanine or tryptophan. The D gene is left open where the match is weak. Part of the rows lack a size; the others show once, few, many or a class for expanded clones.

>TRBJ1-4|.|TRBV29-1|TRBD1
TGCAGCATTCGACAGGGCCCTGCAACTAATGAAAAACTGTTTTTT
CSIRQGPATNEKLFF
>TRBJ2-7|.|TRBV6-1|.
TGTGCCAGCAGTGAAGCAAAGGGGACCTACGAGCAGTACTTC
CASSEAKGTYEQYF
>TRBJ1-5|.|TRBV18|.
TGTGCCAGCTCCCCGGGGGGGGCGAATCGTGATCAGCCCCAGCATTTT
CASSPGGANRDQPQHF
>TRBJ1-4|.|TRBV7-8|TRBD1
TGTGCCAGCAGCTGGGGGGGGACAGGGAGAGCTAATGAAAAACTGTTTTTT
CASSWGGTGRANEKLFF
>TRBJ2-3|.|TRBV27|.
TGTGCCAGCAGTTTCCTAGGAGCAGATACGCAGTATTTT
CASSFLGADTQYF
>TRBJ1-1|.|TRBV10-3|.
TGTGCCATCAGTGAGTCCGGGGAGGCTGAAGCTTTCTTT
CAISESGEAEAFF
>TRBJ1-1|.|TRBV11-1|TRBD1
TGTGCCAGCGGGGACAGGTTCACTGAAGCTTTCTTT
CASGDRFTEAFF
>TRBJ1-1|.|TRBV7-2|TRBD1
TGTGCCAGCAGCTTGGTGACAGGGGTTACTGAAGCTTTCTTT
CASSLVTGVTEAFF
>TRBJ2-2|.|TRBV14|.
TGTGCCAGCAGCCATACTAGGTCCGGGGAGCTGTTTTTT
CASSHTRSGELFF
>TRBJ2-6|.|TRBV7-3|.
TGTGCCAGCAGCTTACAGGGCTACAGCTCTGGGGCCAACGTCCTGACTTTC
CASSLQGYSSGANVLTF
>TRBJ2-1|.|TRBV4-3|TRBD2
TGCGCCAGCAGCCAACTAGCGGGGGCCAATGAGCAGTTCTTC
CASSQLAGANEQFF
>TRBJ2-5|.|TRBV5-4|TRBD1
TGTGCCAGCAGCTGGTCGACAGGGGGCTCTACAGAGACCCAGTACTTC
CASSWSTGGSTETQYF
>TRBJ1-2|.|TRBV5-6|.
TGTGCCAGCAGCTGGGGGGGCGCGAACTATGGCTACACCTTC
CASSWGGANYGYTF
>TRBJ1-6|.|TRBV7-2|.
TGTGCCAGCAGCTTGAGAGAGGGATATAATTCACCCCTCCACTTT
CASSLREGYNSPLHF
>TRBJ1-1|.|TRBV7-9|TRBD1
TGTGCCAGCAGCCGTACAGGGGGGAACACTGAAGCTTTCTTT
CASSRTGGNTEAFF
>TRBJ2-7|.|TRBV18|TRBD1
TGTGCCAGCTCACCATGGACAGGGAACGAGCAGTACTTC
CASSPWTGNEQYF
>TRBJ1-2|.|TRBV7-2|.
TGTGCCAGCAGCTTAGTATACAGGCCTAACTATGGCTACACCTTC
CASSLVYRPNYGYTF
>TRBJ1-2|.|TRBV6-5|TRBD1
TGTGCCAGCAGGCGAGAACAGGGGGCCAACTATGGCTACACCTTC
CASRREQGANYGYTF
>TRBJ1-1|.|TRBV4-2|TRBD1
TGTGCCAGCAGCCGTGTGGGACAGGACACTGAAGCTTTCTTT
CASSRVGQDTEAFF
>TRBJ1-4|.|TRBV15|.
TGTGCCACCAGCAGAGATTCGGCAGGGCTGGGTGAAAAACTGTTTTTT
CATSRDSAGLGEKLFF
>TRBJ1-4|.|TRBV21-1|.
TGTGCCAGCAGAACGACATGGGATCGAGTGGGGGGAAAACTGTTTTTT
CASRTTWDRVGGKLFF
>TRBJ2-3|.|TRBV5-1|TRBD2
TGCGCCAGCAGCCCCGGGGGGGCCATTAGCACAGATACGCAGTATTTT
CASSPGGAISTDTQYF
>TRBJ2-6|once|TRBV5-1|.
TGCGCCAGCAGCCTTACTTCAGGGACAGGGGCCAACGTCCTGACTTTC
CASSLTSGTGANVLTF
>TRBJ1-1|.|TRBV20-1|.
TGCAGTGCTAGTGACAGCTTTGAAGCTTTCTTT
CSASDSFEAFF
>TRBJ1-4|few|TRBV13|.
TGTGCCAGCAGCTTCTGGACTTCTAATGAAAAACTGTTTTTT
CASSFWTSNEKLFF
>TRBJ2-3|.|TRBV28|.
TGTGCCAGCAGTCTTGCCTCAGGGGGCACAGATACGCAGTATTTT
CASSLASGGTDTQYF
>TRBJ2-2|once|TRBV14|.
TGTGCCAGCAGCACTCGACAGGGAGGATACACCGGGGAGCTGTTTTTT
CASSTRQGGYTGELFF
>TRBJ2-3|.|TRBV18|TRBD2
TGTGCCAGCTCGACGACTAGCGGGGGCCGGGATACGCAGTATTTT
CASSTTSGGRDTQYF
>TRBJ1-5|.|TRBV6-1|TRBD1
TGTGCCAGCAGCCCGGCAGGGGGCAACAATCAGCCCCAGCATTTT
CASSPAGGNNQPQHF